A selection of T cell receptor beta chains follows, all from one sample in a study of blood T cell repertoires in COVID-19. Clones were read by immunoSEQ multiplex PCR, and TCRdb kept only the in-frame ones, dropping some. The sample lists 95,000 to 150,000 clones; roughly 85% were seen once. The specimen sequenced was peripheral blood. The receptors derive from a man in his forties with acute or convalescent COVID-19. Both conserved end residues are trimmed from each CDR3. D genes are given only for firm matches.

CDR3aa	v_gene	j_gene	d_gene
ASSPPGSRVNHEQY	TRBV11-2	TRBJ2-7	-
ASSVDRANTEAF	TRBV18	TRBJ1-1	TRBD1
ASSQDFDGGDEQY	TRBV3-1/TRBV3-2	TRBJ2-7	-
ASSQELAGGIHEQY	TRBV4-2	TRBJ2-7	TRBD2
ASSLSPGQGSSGYGYT	TRBV7-3	TRBJ1-2	TRBD1
ASTSGVGGYGYT	TRBV5-5	TRBJ1-2	-
ASSSGTGGEKLF	TRBV3-1/TRBV3-2	TRBJ1-4	TRBD1
ASSLGGYSGNTIY	TRBV7-9	TRBJ1-3	-
ASSFGRGSEAF	TRBV11-3	TRBJ1-1	-
ASSFLPGQGGVTLH	TRBV6-5	TRBJ1-6	TRBD1
ASSRGYDNSYNEQF	TRBV5-5	TRBJ2-1	-
ASSVLGSGGGDTQY	TRBV9	TRBJ2-3	-
ASSLEGVTEAF	TRBV5-1	TRBJ1-1	-
ASSRNRDGQPQH	TRBV6-2/TRBV6-3	TRBJ1-5	-
ASSQEAQSFTEAF	TRBV3-1/TRBV3-2	TRBJ1-1	-
ASGSGSYYGYT	TRBV27	TRBJ1-2	-
ASSMQGASGQPQH	TRBV19	TRBJ1-5	TRBD1
ASSETFSSGNTIY	TRBV6-1	TRBJ1-3	-
ASGLAGLAGGNEQF	TRBV12-5	TRBJ2-1	TRBD2
ASSDSSALTDTQY	TRBV2	TRBJ2-3	-
AWRTGGGTEAF	TRBV30	TRBJ1-1	-
ASTPGGGANVLT	TRBV19	TRBJ2-6	TRBD2
ASSADNFYGYT	TRBV12-3/TRBV12-4	TRBJ1-2	-
ASSPLRSGIPSEQF	TRBV18	TRBJ2-1	TRBD2
ASSPNNNEQF	TRBV5-6	TRBJ2-1	-
ASSLRQGSTEAF	TRBV5-1	TRBJ1-1	TRBD1
ASSWEREGRHEQY	TRBV5-1	TRBJ2-7	TRBD2
ATSSPSLLSEAF	TRBV15	TRBJ1-1	-
ASSQGQGGESNTEAF	TRBV4-1	TRBJ1-1	TRBD1
ASSLENRRTEAF	TRBV5-1	TRBJ1-1	-
ASSHPAGTVGGYT	TRBV14	TRBJ1-2	TRBD1
ASSSGQWYEQY	TRBV7-2	TRBJ2-7	-